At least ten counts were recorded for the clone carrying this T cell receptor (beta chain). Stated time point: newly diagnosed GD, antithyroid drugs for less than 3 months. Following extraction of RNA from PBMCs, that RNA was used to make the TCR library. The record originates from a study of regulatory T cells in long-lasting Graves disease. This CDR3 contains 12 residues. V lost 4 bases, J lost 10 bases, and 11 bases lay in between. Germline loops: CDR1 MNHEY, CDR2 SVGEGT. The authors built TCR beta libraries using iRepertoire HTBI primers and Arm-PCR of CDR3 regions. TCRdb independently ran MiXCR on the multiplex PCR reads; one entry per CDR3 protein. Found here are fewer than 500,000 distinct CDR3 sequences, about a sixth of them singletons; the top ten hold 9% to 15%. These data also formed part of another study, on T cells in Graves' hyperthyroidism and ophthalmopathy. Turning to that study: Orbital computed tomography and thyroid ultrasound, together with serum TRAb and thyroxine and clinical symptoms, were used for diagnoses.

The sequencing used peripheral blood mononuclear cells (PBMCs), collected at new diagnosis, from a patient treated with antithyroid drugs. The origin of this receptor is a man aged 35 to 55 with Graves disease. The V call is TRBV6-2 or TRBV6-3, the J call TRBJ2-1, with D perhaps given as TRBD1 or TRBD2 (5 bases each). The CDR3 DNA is TGTGCCAGCAGTTTTGAGGGACGGGAGCAGTTCTTC. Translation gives CASSFEGREQFF.